This TCR beta chain derives from a study of T-cell memory formation after mild COVID-19. Study summary: The TCR clusters were mostly specific to one donor.

TCRdb fed the 5' RACE reads into MiXCR, producing one record per CDR3 protein. Of some 180,000 distinct CDR3 sequences in the sample, 13% were seen once. Ten or more counts support this clonotype. Germline loops: CDR1 SGHTA, CDR2 FQGNSA. The CDR3 is made up of 13 amino acids. Trimming took 5 bases from V and 0 from J, leaving 7 bases between them. The chain has TRBV7-2 and TRBJ2-5, with a weak D call TRBD2 (5 bases). The specimen sequenced was PBMCs or a T cell subset sorted from them (not recorded which). The TCR comes from a man younger than 35 who had mild COVID-19 (a few samples of this study predate the infection). Cell type and time point are not known. In DNA, the CDR3 is TGTGCCAGCAGCCGGGGTTACCAAGAGACCCAGTACTTC. Translation gives CASSRGYQETQYF. Drawing the rest from reference TRBV7-2 and TRBJ2-5, the complete variable domain is GAGVSQSPSNKVTEKGKDVELRCDPISGHTALYWYRQSLGQGLEFLIYFQGNSAPDKSGLPSDRFSAERTGGSVSTLTIQRTQQEDSAVYLCASSRGYQETQYFGPGTRLLVL.